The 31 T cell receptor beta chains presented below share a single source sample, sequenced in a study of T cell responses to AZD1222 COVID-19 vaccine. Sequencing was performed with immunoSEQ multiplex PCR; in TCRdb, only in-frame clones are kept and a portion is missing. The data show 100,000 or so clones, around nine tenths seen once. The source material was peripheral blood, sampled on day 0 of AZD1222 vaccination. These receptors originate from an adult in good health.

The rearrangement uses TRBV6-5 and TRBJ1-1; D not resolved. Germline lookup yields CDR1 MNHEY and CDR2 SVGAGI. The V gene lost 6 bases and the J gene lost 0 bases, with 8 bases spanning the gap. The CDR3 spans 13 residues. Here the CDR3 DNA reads TGTGCCAGCAGAATAGTACTGAACACTGAAGCTTTCTTT. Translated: CASRIVLNTEAFF.

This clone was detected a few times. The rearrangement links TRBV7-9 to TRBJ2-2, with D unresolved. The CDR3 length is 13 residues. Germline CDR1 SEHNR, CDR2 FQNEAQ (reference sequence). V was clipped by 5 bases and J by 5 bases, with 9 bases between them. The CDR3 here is CASSLDTTGELFF. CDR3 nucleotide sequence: TGTGCCAGCAGCCTAGACACAACCGGGGAGCTGTTTTTT.

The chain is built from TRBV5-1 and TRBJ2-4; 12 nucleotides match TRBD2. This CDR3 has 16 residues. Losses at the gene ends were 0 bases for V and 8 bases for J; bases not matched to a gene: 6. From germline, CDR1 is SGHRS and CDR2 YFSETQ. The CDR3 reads CASSLVLAGGQDIQYF. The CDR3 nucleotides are TGCGCCAGCAGCTTGGTCCTAGCGGGGGGGCAGGACATTCAGTACTTC.

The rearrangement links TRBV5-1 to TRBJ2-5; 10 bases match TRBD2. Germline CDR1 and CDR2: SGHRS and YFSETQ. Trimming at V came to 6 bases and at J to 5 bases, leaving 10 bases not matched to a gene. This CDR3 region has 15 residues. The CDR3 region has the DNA TGCGCCAGCAACCCGTCCGGGACTAGCGCCGAGACCCAGTACTTC. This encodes CASNPSGTSAETQYF. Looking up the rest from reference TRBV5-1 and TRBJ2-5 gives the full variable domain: KAGVTQTPRYLIKTRGQQVTLSCSPISGHRSVSWYQQTPGQGLQFLFEYFSETQRNKGNFPGRFSGRQFSNSRSEMNVSTLELGDSALYLCASNPSGTSAETQYFGPGTRLLVL.

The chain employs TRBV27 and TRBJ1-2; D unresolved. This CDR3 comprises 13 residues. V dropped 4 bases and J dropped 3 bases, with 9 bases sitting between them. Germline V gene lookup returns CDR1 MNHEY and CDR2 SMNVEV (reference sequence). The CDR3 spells CASSSSGDYGYTF. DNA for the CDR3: TGTGCCAGCAGTTCATCAGGAGACTATGGCTACACCTTC.

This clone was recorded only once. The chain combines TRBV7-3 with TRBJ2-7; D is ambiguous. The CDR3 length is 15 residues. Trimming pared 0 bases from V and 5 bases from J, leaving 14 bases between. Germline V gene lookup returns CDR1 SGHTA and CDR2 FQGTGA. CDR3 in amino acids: CASSLTPGYGDEQYF. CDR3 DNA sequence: TGTGCCAGCAGCTTAACCCCGGGCTATGGGGACGAGCAGTACTTC.

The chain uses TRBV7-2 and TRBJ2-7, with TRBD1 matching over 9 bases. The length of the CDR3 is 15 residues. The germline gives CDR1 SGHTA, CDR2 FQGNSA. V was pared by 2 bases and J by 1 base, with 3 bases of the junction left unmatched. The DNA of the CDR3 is TGTGCCAGCAGCTTATTAGGGACAGGGTCCTACGAGCAGTACTTC. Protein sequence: CASSLLGTGSYEQYF.

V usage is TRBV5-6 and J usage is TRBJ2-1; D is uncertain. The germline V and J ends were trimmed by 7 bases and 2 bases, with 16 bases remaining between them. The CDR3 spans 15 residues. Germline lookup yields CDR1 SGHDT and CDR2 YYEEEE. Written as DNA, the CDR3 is TGTGCCAGCTCCGCCGGGCCTTCAACCTACAATGAGCAGTTCTTC. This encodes CASSAGPSTYNEQFF.

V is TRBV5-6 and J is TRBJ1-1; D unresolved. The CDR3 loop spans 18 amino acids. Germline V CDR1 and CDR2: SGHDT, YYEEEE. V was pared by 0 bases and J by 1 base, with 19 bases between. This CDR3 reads CASSLVTALSRKNTEAFF. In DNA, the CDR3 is TGTGCCAGCAGCTTGGTAACGGCACTCTCGAGGAAGAACACTGAAGCTTTCTTT.

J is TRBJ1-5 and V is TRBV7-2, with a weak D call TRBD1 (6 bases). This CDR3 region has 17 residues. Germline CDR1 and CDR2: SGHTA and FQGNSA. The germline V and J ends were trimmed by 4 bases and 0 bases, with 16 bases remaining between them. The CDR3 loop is CASSYTGLGNSNQPQHF. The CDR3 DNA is TGTGCCAGCAGCTATACAGGGTTGGGGAATAGCAATCAGCCCCAGCATTTT.

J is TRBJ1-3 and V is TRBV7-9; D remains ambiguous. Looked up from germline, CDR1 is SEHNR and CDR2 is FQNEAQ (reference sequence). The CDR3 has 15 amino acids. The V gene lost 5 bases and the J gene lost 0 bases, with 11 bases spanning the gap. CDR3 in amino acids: CASSPLRGSGNTIYF. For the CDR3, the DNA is TGTGCCAGCAGCCCCCTCAGAGGCTCTGGAAACACCATATATTTT.

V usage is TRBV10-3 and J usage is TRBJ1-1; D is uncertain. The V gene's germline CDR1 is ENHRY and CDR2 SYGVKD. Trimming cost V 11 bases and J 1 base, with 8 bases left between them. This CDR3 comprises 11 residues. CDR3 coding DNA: TGTGCCGCCTTAAGGAACACTGAAGCTTTCTTT. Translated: CAALRNTEAFF.

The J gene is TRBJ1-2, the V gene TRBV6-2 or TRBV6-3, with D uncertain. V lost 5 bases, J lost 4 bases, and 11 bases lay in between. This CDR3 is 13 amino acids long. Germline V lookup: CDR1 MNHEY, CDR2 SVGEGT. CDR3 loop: CASSQGISYGYTF. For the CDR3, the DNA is TGTGCCAGCAGTCAAGGGATTTCCTATGGCTACACCTTC.

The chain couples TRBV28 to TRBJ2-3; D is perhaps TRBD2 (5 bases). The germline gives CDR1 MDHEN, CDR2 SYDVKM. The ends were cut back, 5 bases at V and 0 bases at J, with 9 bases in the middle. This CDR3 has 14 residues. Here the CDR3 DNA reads TGTGCCAGCAGTCTCAGCGGTAGCACAGATACGCAGTATTTT. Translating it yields CASSLSGSTDTQYF. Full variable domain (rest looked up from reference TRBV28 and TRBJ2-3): DVKVTQSSRYLVKRTGEKVFLECVQDMDHENMFWYRQDPGLGLRLIYFSYDVKMKEKGDIPEGYSVSREKKERFSLILESASTNQTSMYLCASSLSGSTDTQYFGPGTRLTVL.

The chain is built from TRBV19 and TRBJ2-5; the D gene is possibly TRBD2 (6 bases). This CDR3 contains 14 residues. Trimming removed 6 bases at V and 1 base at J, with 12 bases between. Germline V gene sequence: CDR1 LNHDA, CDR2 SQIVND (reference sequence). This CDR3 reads CASSTPGLQETQYF. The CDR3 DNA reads TGTGCCAGTAGCACACCGGGACTCCAAGAGACCCAGTACTTC.

The CDR3 region is CASSLRENTEAFF. As DNA, the CDR3 is TGTGCCAGCAGTTTGAGGGAGAACACTGAAGCTTTCTTT. This chain connects TRBV2 to TRBJ1-1; D uncertain. The V end lost 5 bases, the J end lost 1 base, and 8 bases lay between the germline ends. Germline CDR1 is SNHLY and CDR2 is FYNNEI. The CDR3 contains 13 residues.

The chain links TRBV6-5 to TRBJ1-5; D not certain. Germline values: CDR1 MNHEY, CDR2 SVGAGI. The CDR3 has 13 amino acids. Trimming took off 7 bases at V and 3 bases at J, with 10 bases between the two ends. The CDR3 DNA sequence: TGTGCCAGCACCGGAGGGCCCAATCAGCCCCAGCATTTT. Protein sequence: CASTGGPNQPQHF.

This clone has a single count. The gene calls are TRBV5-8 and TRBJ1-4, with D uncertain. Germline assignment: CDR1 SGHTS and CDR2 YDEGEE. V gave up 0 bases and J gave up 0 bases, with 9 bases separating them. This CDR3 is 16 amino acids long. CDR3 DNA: TGTGCCAGCAGCTTGGCGGACGCTGCAACTAATGAAAAACTGTTTTTT. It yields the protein CASSLADAATNEKLFF.

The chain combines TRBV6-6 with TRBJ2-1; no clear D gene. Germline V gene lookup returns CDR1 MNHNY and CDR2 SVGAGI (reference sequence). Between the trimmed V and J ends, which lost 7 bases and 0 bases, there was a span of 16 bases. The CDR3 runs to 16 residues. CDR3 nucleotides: TGTGCCAGCACCACGCGGCGGTCTAACTCCTACAATGAGCAGTTCTTC. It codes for CASTTRRSNSYNEQFF.

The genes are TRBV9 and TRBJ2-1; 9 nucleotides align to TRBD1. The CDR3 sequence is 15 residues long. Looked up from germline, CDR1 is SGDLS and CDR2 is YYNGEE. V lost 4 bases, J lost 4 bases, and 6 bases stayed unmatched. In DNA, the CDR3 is TGTGCCAGCAGCCCGGGACAGGGTTCGTACAATGAGCAGTTCTTC. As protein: CASSPGQGSYNEQFF.

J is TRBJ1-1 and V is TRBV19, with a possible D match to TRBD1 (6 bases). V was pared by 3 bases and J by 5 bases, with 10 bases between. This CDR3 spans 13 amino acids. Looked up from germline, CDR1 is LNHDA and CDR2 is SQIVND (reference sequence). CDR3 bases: TGTGCCAGTAGTATTACAGGGAATACTGAAGCTTTCTTT. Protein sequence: CASSITGNTEAFF.

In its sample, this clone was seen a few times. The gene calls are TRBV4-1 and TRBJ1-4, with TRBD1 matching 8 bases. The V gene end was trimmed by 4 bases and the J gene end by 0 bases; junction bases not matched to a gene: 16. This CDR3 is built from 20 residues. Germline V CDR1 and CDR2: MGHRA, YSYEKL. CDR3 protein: CASSPQLTGAGRATNEKLFF. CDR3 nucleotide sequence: TGCGCCAGCAGCCCCCAGCTGACAGGGGCGGGCAGGGCAACTAATGAAAAACTGTTTTTT.

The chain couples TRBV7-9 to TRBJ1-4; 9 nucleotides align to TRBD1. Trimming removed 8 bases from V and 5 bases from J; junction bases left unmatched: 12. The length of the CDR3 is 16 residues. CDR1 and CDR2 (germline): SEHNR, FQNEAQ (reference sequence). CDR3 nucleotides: TGTGCCAGCTCCTCCCCGGGACAGGGCATCAATGAAAAACTGTTTTTT. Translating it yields CASSSPGQGINEKLFF.

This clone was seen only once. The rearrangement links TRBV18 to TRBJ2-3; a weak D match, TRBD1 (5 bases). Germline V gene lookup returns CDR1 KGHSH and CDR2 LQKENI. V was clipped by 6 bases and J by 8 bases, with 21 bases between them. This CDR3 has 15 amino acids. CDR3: CASSTPNVGEGTQYF. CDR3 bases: TGTGCCAGCTCCACCCCTAACGTAGGGGAAGGTACGCAGTATTTT.

The CDR3 is CASSLGALNTIYF. Written as DNA, the CDR3 is TGTGCCAGCAGTTTAGGGGCCCTAAACACCATATATTTT. V and J are TRBV28 and TRBJ1-3, with a tentative D call TRBD1 (5 bases). Trimming removed 2 bases from V and 6 bases from J, with 8 bases in between. CDR1 is MDHEN, CDR2 SYDVKM, per germline. The CDR3 consists of 13 residues.

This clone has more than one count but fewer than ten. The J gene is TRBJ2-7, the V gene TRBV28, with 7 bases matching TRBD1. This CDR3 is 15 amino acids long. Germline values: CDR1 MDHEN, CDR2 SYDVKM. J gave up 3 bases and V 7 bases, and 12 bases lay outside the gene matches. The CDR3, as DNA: TGTGCCAGCATAAACTTGTCGTCAGGGGGCTACGAGCAGTACTTC. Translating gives CASINLSSGGYEQYF.

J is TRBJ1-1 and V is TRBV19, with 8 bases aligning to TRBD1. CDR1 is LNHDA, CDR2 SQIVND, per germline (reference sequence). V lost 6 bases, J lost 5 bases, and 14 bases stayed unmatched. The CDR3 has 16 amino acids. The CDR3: CASRLSTGALWTEAFF. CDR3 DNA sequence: TGTGCCAGTAGGCTCTCGACAGGGGCCCTCTGGACTGAAGCTTTCTTT.

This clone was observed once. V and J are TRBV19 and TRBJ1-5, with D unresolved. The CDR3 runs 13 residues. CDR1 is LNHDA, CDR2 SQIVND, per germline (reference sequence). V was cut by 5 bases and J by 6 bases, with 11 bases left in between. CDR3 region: CASSPPSLQPQHF. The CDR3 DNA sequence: TGTGCCAGTAGTCCGCCCTCCCTTCAGCCCCAGCATTTT.

CDR3 protein: CASSGRGENSPLHF. CDR3 bases: TGCGCCAGCAGCGGTAGGGGGGAGAATTCACCCCTCCACTTT. The chain links TRBV5-1 to TRBJ1-6; the D gene is possibly TRBD1 (6 bases). Per germline, CDR1 SGHRS and CDR2 YFSETQ. This CDR3 region has 14 residues. V gave up 4 bases and J gave up 7 bases, with 12 bases separating them. Together with reference TRBV5-1 and TRBJ1-6, the CDR3 gives the full variable domain: KAGVTQTPRYLIKTRGQQVTLSCSPISGHRSVSWYQQTPGQGLQFLFEYFSETQRNKGNFPGRFSGRQFSNSRSEMNVSTLELGDSALYLCASSGRGENSPLHFGNGTRLTVT.

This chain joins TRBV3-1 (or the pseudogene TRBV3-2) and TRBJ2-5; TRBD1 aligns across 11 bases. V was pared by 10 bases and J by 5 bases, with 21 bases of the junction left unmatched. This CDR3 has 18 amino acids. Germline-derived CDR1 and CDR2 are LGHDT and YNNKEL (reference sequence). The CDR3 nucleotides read TGTGCCATCTTGAGCAGGGATCCGGGGACAGGGGGTTGGGAGACCCAGTACTTC. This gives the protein CAILSRDPGTGGWETQYF.

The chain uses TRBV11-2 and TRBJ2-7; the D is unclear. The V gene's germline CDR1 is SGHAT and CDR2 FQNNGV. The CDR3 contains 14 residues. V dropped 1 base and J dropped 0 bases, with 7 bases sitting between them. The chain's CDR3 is CASSLALNSYEQYF. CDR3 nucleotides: TGTGCCAGCAGCTTAGCTCTTAACTCCTACGAGCAGTACTTC.